This TCR beta chain was captured by sequencing in a study of breast tumors, draining lymph nodes, adjacent tissues. Findings of the study overall: Compared with lymph nodes, tumors were less diverse; compared with nontumor tissue, more. Tumor T cell lymph node origin was a supported hypothesis, not proven. Most tumor T cells seemingly derive from lymph node, then expand in tumor.

MiXCR, applied by TCRdb to the multiplex PCR reads, yields one record per CDR3 protein. This sample carries around 150,000 distinct CDR3 sequences, 20% to 25% of them seen once, and the ten largest clones take just over 2.5%. Trimming took off 6 bases at V and 3 bases at J, with 9 bases between the two ends. This CDR3 spans 11 amino acids. The germline V gene encodes CDR1 SQVTM and CDR2 ANQGSEA. In this sample, this clonotype turned up many times. Its antigen remains unknown. The lymph nodes were axillary draining lymph nodes from breast cancer patients. The chain links TRBV29-1 to TRBJ2-7; D remains unclear. The receptor was isolated from a female donor with breast cancer. Some clones in this sample may be carry-over from other donors' samples. The sequencing input was axillary lymph node tissue. The CDR3 reads CSVSVDYEQYF. Here the CDR3 DNA reads TGCAGCGTCTCAGTCGACTACGAGCAGTACTTC.